This T cell receptor (beta chain) originates from a study of T cells in localized non-small cell lung cancer. Sequencing used immunoSEQ multiplex PCR; TCRdb keeps in-frame clones, though not all of them. The sample has tens of thousands of clones, 80% to 90% seen once. From germline, CDR1 is SEHNR and CDR2 FQNEAQ (reference sequence). V gave up 5 bases and J gave up 4 bases, with 13 bases separating them. The CDR3 spans 14 residues. This clone was seen once. Its cognate antigen is unknown. Study-level findings and limits: Tumor samples were not multi-region, leaving intratumor heterogeneity unexcluded.

Sample: peripheral blood, taken before any cancer treatment. This sequence was found in a male donor older than 55 with stage III squamous cell lung carcinoma. The chain carries TRBV7-9 and TRBJ2-3; D perhaps matches TRBD2 (5 bases). Here the CDR3 DNA reads TGTGCCAGCAGCACCGAGAGGGCCCCAGATACGCAGTATTTT. Amino acid sequence: CASSTERAPDTQYF.